The T cell receptor beta chain described here comes from a study of CD8 T cells in Susac syndrome. V shed 3 bases and J shed 5 bases, with 15 bases lying between them. This CDR3 is 14 amino acids long. Germline CDR1 and CDR2: SQVTM and ANQGSEA. With random hexamers, reverse transcription was performed on about 0.5 to 1 ug of RNA. Amplification of the TCR beta CDR3 was carried out by immunoSEQ multiplex PCR, which spanned a total of 54 Vbeta and 13 Jbeta segments. TCRdb re-derived calls from the immunoSEQ multiplex PCR reads in MiXCR, one entry per CDR3 protein. Among 40,000 to 55,000 distinct CDR3 sequences, roughly 93% were seen once, and the ten largest hold 0.5% to 0.6%. From blood CD8+ and CD4+ T cells, TCR beta sequences were generated. Bulk CD8+ and CD4+ cells came from magnetic negative isolation; CD8+ TEMRA by FACS.

The gene calls are TRBV29-1 and TRBJ2-3; D ambiguous. Sample: CD8+ T cells from PBMCs. This receptor was taken from a human donor with multiple sclerosis. Here the CDR3 reads CSVELGVVGDTQYF. In nucleotides, the CDR3 is TGCAGCGTTGAGCTTGGAGTGGTGGGAGATACGCAGTATTTT.